Below, 27 T cell receptor beta chains from the same sample are listed, as sequenced in a study of blood T cell repertoires in COVID-19. Assay: immunoSEQ multiplex PCR; the TCRdb copy retains only in-frame clones and omits some. The sample carries about 150,000 clones, 75% to 90% recorded once. Sequencing used peripheral blood. The origin of the receptors is a woman aged 60-75 years with active or convalescent COVID-19.

The chain links TRBV5-4 to TRBJ2-2; TRBD1 is a possible D gene (6 bases). Germline CDR1 and CDR2: SGHNT and YYREEE (reference sequence). V lost 4 bases and J lost 3, with 13 bases in between. The CDR3 totals 15 residues. CDR3: CASSPGRGDTGELFF. CDR3 nucleotides: TGTGCCAGCAGCCCGGGCAGGGGTGACACCGGGGAGCTGTTTTTT.

V is TRBV5-8 and J is TRBJ1-5; D possibly corresponds to TRBD1 (6 bases). Deletions cut 4 bases from V and 4 bases from J, with 24 bases between. The CDR3 has 18 amino acids. CDR1 and CDR2 (germline): SGHTS, YDEGEE. The CDR3, as DNA: TGTGCCAGCAGCCGCCTCGTTCTGGCAGGGGCAGGAAATCAGCCCCAGCATTTT. Residues: CASSRLVLAGAGNQPQHF.

V is TRBV19 and J is TRBJ2-1; TRBD1 is a possible D gene (5 bases). Germline V gene data show CDR1 as LNHDA and CDR2 as SQIVND (reference sequence). Trimming pared 4 bases from V and 5 bases from J, leaving 15 bases between. The CDR3 sequence is 15 residues long. CDR3 DNA sequence: TGTGCCAGTAGTACAGGACACCCAGCCAACAATGAGCAGTTCTTC. Translating it yields CASSTGHPANNEQFF.

This sequence joins TRBV18 and TRBJ2-1; a weak D match, TRBD2 (5 bases). Trimming took 2 bases from V and 9 from J, leaving 8 bases between them. The CDR3 is 12 residues long. CDR1 and CDR2 (germline): KGHSH, LQKENI. CDR3 sequence: CASSPSSAEQFF. The CDR3 DNA sequence: TGTGCCAGCTCACCAAGTAGCGCTGAGCAGTTCTTC.

The chain links TRBV25-1 to TRBJ1-6; D gene ambiguous. The CDR3 has 15 amino acids. CDR1 MGHDK and CDR2 SYGVNS come from the germline V gene. V was shortened by 3 bases and J by 0 bases, with 6 bases between the two germline ends. CDR3 amino acids: CASSDRSSYNSPLHF. The CDR3 region has the DNA TGTGCCAGCAGTGATAGGAGCTCCTATAATTCACCCCTCCACTTT.

The genes are TRBV2 and TRBJ2-1; maybe TRBD2 (6 bases). The CDR3 consists of 11 residues. CDR1 is SNHLY, CDR2 FYNNEI, per germline. The V gene lost 8 bases and the J gene lost 10 bases, with 12 bases spanning the gap. The CDR3 nucleotides read TGTGCCAGCGGAGGGAGACGGGAGCAGTTCTTC. It is translated as CASGGRREQFF.

This chain joins TRBV2 and TRBJ2-2; tentatively, D is TRBD2 (6 bases). The CDR3 length is 14 residues. The V end was cut by 6 bases, the J end by 2 bases, with 10 bases between. Germline V gene sequence: CDR1 SNHLY, CDR2 FYNNEI. The CDR3 loop is CASSETRNTGELFF. The CDR3 coding sequence is TGTGCCAGCAGCGAGACTAGAAACACCGGGGAGCTGTTTTTT. Variable domain in full (rest from reference TRBV2 and TRBJ2-2): EPEVTQTPSHQVTQMGQEVILRCVPISNHLYFYWYRQILGQKVEFLVSFYNNEISEKSEIFDDQFSVERPDGSNFTLKIRSTKLEDSAMYFCASSETRNTGELFFGEGSRLTVL.

The chain is built from TRBV4-3 and TRBJ1-1, with TRBD1 as a possible D gene (5 bases). The CDR3 runs 15 residues. Germline V CDR1 and CDR2: LGHNA, YSLEER. V lost 1 base, J lost 5 bases, and 14 bases lay in between. The CDR3 bases are TGCGCCAGCAGCCAAGCCGGTCTCGGGGGAACTGAAGCTTTCTTT. Translated, it gives CASSQAGLGGTEAFF.

This clone was recorded only once. V is TRBV5-6 and J is TRBJ2-5; TRBD1 might be the D (5 bases). The CDR3 is made up of 14 amino acids. The V gene's germline CDR1 is SGHDT and CDR2 YYEEEE. Trimming shortened V by 6 bases and J by 2 bases, and 14 bases separated the two germline ends. This CDR3 is CASTNARTQETQYF. For the CDR3, the DNA is TGTGCCAGCACAAACGCGAGGACACAAGAGACCCAGTACTTC.

This clone was seen a handful of times. The V gene is TRBV10-2, the J gene TRBJ1-1; tentative D call: TRBD1 (6 bases). CDR1 is WSHSY, CDR2 SAAADI, per germline. V shed 6 bases and J shed 1 base, with 9 bases lying between them. CDR3 length: 13 amino acids. CDR3 sequence (DNA): TGCGCCAGCAGCCGACAGGAGAACACTGAAGCTTTCTTT. This codes for CASSRQENTEAFF.

This clone was detected once. The chain uses TRBV6-2 or TRBV6-3 and TRBJ2-7; the D gene is possibly TRBD1 (8 bases). V lost 5 bases and J 3 bases, leaving 17 bases between the germline ends. CDR1 is MNHEY, CDR2 SVGEGT, per germline. This CDR3 region has 15 residues. The CDR3 region has the DNA TGTGCCAGCAGTCTGGGAGGGACAGGAGGCTACGAGCAGTACTTC. It encodes CASSLGGTGGYEQYF.

The chain recombines TRBV7-9 with TRBJ1-6; 7 nucleotides line up with TRBD1. The CDR3 consists of 14 residues. The trim removed 2 bases at V and 7 bases at J, leaving 2 bases unmatched. Germline assignment: CDR1 SEHNR and CDR2 FQNEAQ (reference sequence). In DNA form, the CDR3 reads TGTGCCAGCAGCTTACAGGGGGGAAATTCACCCCTCCACTTT. Translating gives CASSLQGGNSPLHF.

The chain combines TRBV27 with TRBJ2-1; perhaps TRBD1 as D (6 bases). The CDR3 has 14 amino acids. Trimming pared 5 bases from V and 2 bases from J, leaving 10 bases between. Per germline, CDR1 MNHEY and CDR2 SMNVEV (reference sequence). CDR3 DNA: TGTGCCAGCAGTCCCCAGGGGACCTACAATGAGCAGTTCTTC. As protein: CASSPQGTYNEQFF.

The chain couples TRBV4-3 to TRBJ1-6; 10 positions match TRBD1. The ends lost 0 bases at V and 10 bases at J; junction bases unmatched: 6. CDR3 length: 16 residues. Germline loops: CDR1 LGHNA, CDR2 YSLEER. The CDR3 DNA is TGCGCCAGCAGCCAAGAAGGGACAGGGGTAGTCTCACCCCTCCACTTT. Encoded protein: CASSQEGTGVVSPLHF.

The rearrangement links TRBV13 to TRBJ2-1; weak D call: TRBD2 (6 bases). V lost 4 bases, J lost 4 bases, and 17 bases lay in between. This CDR3 has 16 amino acids. Germline CDR1 is PRHDT and CDR2 is FYEKMQ (reference sequence). CDR3 sequence reads: CASSSEGWGEYNEQFF. In DNA, the CDR3 is TGTGCCAGCAGCTCTGAAGGATGGGGGGAGTACAATGAGCAGTTCTTC.

This clone was counted once. The J gene is TRBJ1-2, the V gene TRBV7-2; D is possibly TRBD1 (5 bases). Germline V gene sequence: CDR1 SGHTA, CDR2 FQGNSA. This CDR3 has 18 amino acids. Trimming removed 8 bases from V and 5 bases from J, with 30 bases in between. For the CDR3, the DNA is TGTGCCAGCGCCTTCATCAACGGGCAGGGCCCGACGTCATATGGCTACACCTTC. It specifies CASAFINGQGPTSYGYTF.

In this sample, this clone turned up once. V and J are TRBV11-1 and TRBJ2-1; tentatively, D is TRBD1 (6 bases). V lost 2 bases and J 9 bases, leaving 14 bases between the germline ends. Germline V lookup: CDR1 SGHAT, CDR2 FQDESV (reference sequence). This CDR3 has 14 amino acids. The DNA of the CDR3 is TGTGCCAGCAGCTTAAAGAGGACAGTTAGTGAGCAGTTCTTC. Translated: CASSLKRTVSEQFF.

The chain joins TRBV5-6 to TRBJ1-1, with D maybe TRBD1 (6 bases). The germline V and J ends were trimmed by 4 bases and 0 bases, with 13 bases remaining between them. This CDR3 has 15 residues. Germline V gives CDR1 SGHDT, CDR2 YYEEEE. CDR3 amino acids: CASSQQGHMNTEAFF. The CDR3 nucleotides read TGTGCCAGCAGCCAGCAGGGGCACATGAACACTGAAGCTTTCTTT. Full variable domain (missing parts from reference TRBV5-6 and TRBJ1-1): DAGVTQSPTHLIKTRGQQVTLRCSPKSGHDTVSWYQQALGQGPQFIFQYYEEEERQRGNFPDRFSGHQFPNYSSELNVNALLLGDSALYLCASSQQGHMNTEAFFGQGTRLTVV.

This chain connects TRBV2 to TRBJ2-4; 11 nucleotides match TRBD2. Trimming took 2 bases from V and 0 from J; bases not matched to a gene: 12. CDR1 and CDR2 from the germline V gene are SNHLY and FYNNEI. The CDR3 is 20 amino acids. The CDR3 is CASSEPLAGEGFGAKNIQYF. CDR3 coding DNA: TGTGCCAGCAGTGAACCACTAGCGGGGGAGGGTTTCGGAGCCAAAAACATTCAGTACTTC. Variable domain in full (rest from reference TRBV2 and TRBJ2-4): EPEVTQTPSHQVTQMGQEVILRCVPISNHLYFYWYRQILGQKVEFLVSFYNNEISEKSEIFDDQFSVERPDGSNFTLKIRSTKLEDSAMYFCASSEPLAGEGFGAKNIQYFGAGTRLSVL.

The gene calls are TRBV6-5 and TRBJ2-7, with D perhaps TRBD1 (6 bases). The germline V gene has CDR1 MNHEY and CDR2 SVGAGI. The CDR3 runs 14 residues. V was clipped by 8 bases and J by 5 bases, with 19 bases between them. This CDR3 is CASSPGTLIDEQYF. The CDR3 bases are TGTGCCAGCTCCCCCGGGACATTAATTGACGAGCAGTACTTC.

The gene calls are TRBV18 and TRBJ1-1; TRBD1 agrees at 7 bases. The CDR3 runs 15 residues. Germline CDR1 KGHSH, CDR2 LQKENI. The trim removed 4 bases at V and 6 bases at J, leaving 11 bases unmatched. The CDR3 protein is CASSLGQVWEAEAFF. The DNA for the CDR3 is TGTGCCAGCTCACTAGGACAGGTATGGGAGGCTGAAGCTTTCTTT.

This chain uses TRBV7-2 with TRBJ1-5; D not certain. Trimming removed 1 base from V and 3 bases from J, with 7 bases in between. CDR3 length: 14 amino acids. Germline CDR1 SGHTA, CDR2 FQGNSA. The CDR3 nucleotides are TGTGCCAGCAGCTTAGACAGATTCAATCAGCCCCAGCATTTT. Protein: CASSLDRFNQPQHF.

The chain uses TRBV11-2 and TRBJ2-1; 9 bases match TRBD1. The CDR3 length is 15 residues. Germline V CDR1 and CDR2: SGHAT, FQNNGV. J was trimmed by 1 base and V by 4 bases; bases with no gene match: 2. CDR3 residues: CASSSGTGSYNEQFF. CDR3 DNA: TGTGCCAGCAGCTCAGGGACAGGGTCCTACAATGAGCAGTTCTTC.

The chain employs TRBV7-2 and TRBJ1-2; unclear D gene. With 5 bases removed from V and 4 bases from J, the gap between germline ends came to 11 bases. The germline V gene encodes CDR1 SGHTA and CDR2 FQGNSA. The CDR3 covers 13 residues. CDR3 sequence: CASSPTEGYGYTF. The CDR3 DNA follows: TGTGCCAGCAGCCCGACGGAGGGCTATGGCTACACCTTC.

The rearrangement links TRBV3-1 (or the pseudogene TRBV3-2) to TRBJ2-2, with D maybe TRBD2 (6 bases). Germline V gene sequence: CDR1 LGHDT, CDR2 YNNKEL (reference sequence). The length of the CDR3 is 14 residues. V was shortened by 4 bases and J by 5 bases, with 11 bases between the two germline ends. CDR3: CASSLGDFTGELFF. The CDR3 bases are TGTGCCAGCAGCCTGGGGGACTTTACCGGGGAGCTGTTTTTT.

Comments on this clone: An end of the junction differs from the germline gene, which may be a read error. The V and J genes are TRBV7-7 and TRBJ2-3, with 9 bases matching TRBD1. The CDR3 runs to 15 residues. CDR1 is SSHAT and CDR2 is FNYEAQ in the germline V gene (reference sequence). This CDR3 is CASSPRTGVLDTQYF. Here the CDR3 DNA reads TGTGCTAGCAGCCCGAGGACAGGGGTGTTGGATACGCAGTATTTT. Filled out from reference TRBV7-7 and TRBJ2-3, the complete variable domain reads GAGVSQSPRYKVTKRGQDVTLRCDPISSHATLYWYQQALGQGPEFLTYFNYEAQPDKSGLPSDRFSAERPEGSISTLTIQRTEQRDSAMYRCASSPRTGVLDTQYFGPGTRLTVL.

This chain joins TRBV3-1 (or the pseudogene TRBV3-2) and TRBJ1-1; D ambiguous. This CDR3 spans 13 amino acids. Trimming pared 2 bases from V and 2 bases from J, leaving 6 bases between. Germline-derived CDR1 and CDR2 are LGHDT and YNNKEL (reference sequence). The CDR3 sequence: CASSQFINTEAFF. The CDR3 bases are TGTGCCAGCAGCCAATTTATCAACACTGAAGCTTTCTTT.